Below, 18 T cell receptor beta chains from the same sample are listed, as sequenced in a study of neurological immune-mediated disorders. TCRdb re-called the 5' RACE reads with MiXCR, one entry per CDR3 protein. Seen here are tens of thousands of distinct CDR3 sequences, just over 2.5% observed once, and the top ten hold roughly 1.2%. Sequencing input: PBMCs. Source of these receptors: a woman aged 25 to 45 with multiple sclerosis.

This clonotype was recorded at least ten times. J is TRBJ2-2 and V is TRBV7-2, with 11 nucleotides matching TRBD2. This CDR3 has 16 amino acids. Germline CDR1 reads SGHTA; CDR2 reads FQGNSA. The J segment lost 1 base and the V segment lost 4 bases, leaving 2 bases of the junction unmatched. The CDR3 DNA follows: TGTGCCAGCAGCTCCGGACTAGCGGGGAACACCGGGGAGCTGTTTTTT. Translation: CASSSGLAGNTGELFF. The full variable domain, in which reference TRBV7-2 and TRBJ2-2 provide the parts outside the CDR3, is GAGVSQSPSNKVTEKGKDVELRCDPISGHTALYWYRQSLGQGLEFLIYFQGNSAPDKSGLPSDRFSAERTGGSVSTLTIQRTQQEDSAVYLCASSSGLAGNTGELFFGEGSRLTVL.

This clonotype was detected ten times or more. The chain has TRBV27 and TRBJ1-1; TRBD1 might be the D (6 bases). Germline CDR1 and CDR2: MNHEY and SMNVEV (reference sequence). The germline V and J ends were trimmed by 5 bases and 2 bases, with 12 bases remaining between them. The CDR3 spans 14 residues. CDR3 residues: CASSITGSNTEAFF. The CDR3 DNA reads TGTGCCAGCAGTATTACAGGGTCAAACACTGAAGCTTTCTTT.

On this clonotype itself: A read error may explain this, as a much larger clone is one base away. The chain recombines TRBV18 with TRBJ2-5; no clear D. This CDR3 has 13 residues. CDR1 KGHSH and CDR2 LQKENI come from the germline V gene. This CDR3 is CASSPLNQGTQYF. For the CDR3, the DNA is TGTGCCAGCTCACCTCTAAACCAAGGGACCCAGTACTTC.

This clonotype was counted ten times or more. J is TRBJ1-1 and V is TRBV20-1; TRBD1 might be the D (5 bases). The length of the CDR3 is 14 residues. V dropped 6 bases and J dropped 4 bases, with 18 bases sitting between them. Per the germline V gene, CDR1 is DFQATT and CDR2 is SNEGSKA (reference sequence). The CDR3 bases are TGCAGTGCCCCTGGGTGGGGCTGGGGCACTGAAGCTTTCTTT. Its protein is CSAPGWGWGTEAFF.

This clonotype was seen ten or more times. This chain uses TRBV9 with TRBJ1-6, with TRBD1 matching over 10 bases. V gave up 0 bases and J gave up 10 bases; unmatched junction bases: 4. The CDR3 spans 15 residues. Germline CDR1 reads SGDLS; CDR2 reads YYNGEE. The CDR3, as DNA: TGTGCCAGCAGCGTAGAGACAGGGGGCTCCTCACCCCTCCACTTT. Its translation: CASSVETGGSSPLHF.

Many counts were recorded for this clonotype. The rearrangement joins TRBV5-5 to TRBJ1-2; 8 nucleotides line up with TRBD1. Germline CDR1 reads SGHKS; CDR2 reads YYEKEE (reference sequence). With 0 bases clipped from V and 8 bases from J, the junction kept 12 bases outside the gene matches. This CDR3 is built from 16 residues. This CDR3 reads CASSLADGQGFSGYTF. Written as DNA, the CDR3 is TGTGCCAGCAGCTTGGCCGATGGACAGGGCTTTAGCGGCTACACCTTC.

This clonotype was seen at least ten times. The rearrangement links TRBV5-1 to TRBJ2-1, with TRBD2 matching 13 bases. The V gene's germline CDR1 is SGHRS and CDR2 YFSETQ. The length of the CDR3 is 15 residues. V lost 7 bases and J lost 7; bases outside the gene matches: 8. The CDR3 DNA reads as TGCGCCAGCGGACAACTAGCGGGAGGGTTTAATGAGCAGTTCTTC. Translation gives CASGQLAGGFNEQFF.

This clonotype has ten or more counts. The chain combines TRBV7-8 with TRBJ2-7; 10 bases line up with TRBD1. The CDR3 consists of 16 residues. In germline, CDR1 is SGHVS, CDR2 FQNEAQ. After removal of 5 bases from V and 4 bases from J, the junction contained 11 bases not matched to a gene. The CDR3 is CASSQSGTGVLYEQYF. The CDR3 DNA is TGTGCCAGCAGCCAATCCGGGACAGGGGTTTTGTACGAGCAGTACTTC.

This clonotype was seen at least ten times. The chain combines TRBV7-2 with TRBJ2-7, with D unresolved. This CDR3 spans 14 amino acids. The V end was cut by 3 bases, the J end by 3 bases, with 12 bases between. Germline V gene data show CDR1 as SGHTA and CDR2 as FQGNSA. The CDR3 is CASSLPATNYEQYF. Written as DNA, the CDR3 is TGTGCCAGCAGCTTGCCGGCTACTAACTACGAGCAGTACTTC.

Many counts were recorded for this clonotype. The rearrangement links TRBV20-1 to TRBJ1-6, with 7 bases lining up with TRBD1. From germline, CDR1 is DFQATT and CDR2 SNEGSKA (reference sequence). CDR3 length: 15 amino acids. Losses at the gene ends were 2 bases for V and 7 bases for J; bases not matched to a gene: 8. In DNA form, the CDR3 reads TGCAGTGCTAGATTCAATGGCAGGGGGAATTCACCCCTCCACTTT. It codes for CSARFNGRGNSPLHF.

In this sample, this clonotype turned up many times. This sequence joins TRBV20-1 and TRBJ2-1, with TRBD2 identical over 12 bases. The CDR3 runs 15 residues. J lost 9 bases, V lost 5 bases, and 11 bases had no gene match. In germline, CDR1 is DFQATT, CDR2 SNEGSKA (reference sequence). CDR3 nucleotides: TGCAGTGCTCTGACTAGCGGGAGTAGAGGAGGTGAGCAGTTCTTC. It translates to CSALTSGSRGGEQFF.

This clonotype was recorded many times. The V and J genes are TRBV7-8 and TRBJ1-1, with D unresolved. V lost 5 bases, J lost 0 bases, and 10 bases lay in between. Germline V gene sequence: CDR1 SGHVS, CDR2 FQNEAQ. CDR3 size: 14 residues. The CDR3 sequence: CASSPLGLNTEAFF. In DNA form, the CDR3 reads TGTGCCAGCAGCCCCTTAGGTTTGAACACTGAAGCTTTCTTT. The variable domain in full, completed from reference TRBV7-8 and TRBJ1-1, reads GAGVSQSPRYKVAKRGQDVALRCDPISGHVSLFWYQQALGQGPEFLTYFQNEAQLDKSGLPSDRFFAERPEGSVSTLKIQRTQQEDSAVYLCASSPLGLNTEAFFGQGTRLTVV.

There are many counts of this clonotype. The V gene is TRBV5-1, the J gene TRBJ1-2; TRBD1 aligns across 7 bases. CDR3 length: 14 amino acids. Germline V gives CDR1 SGHRS, CDR2 YFSETQ. V was pared by 2 bases and J by 4 bases, with 5 bases of the junction left unmatched. CDR3 sequence reads: CASSFTRDSYGYTF. The CDR3 bases are TGCGCCAGCAGCTTTACACGGGACAGCTATGGCTACACCTTC.

In this sample, this clonotype turned up many times. The V and J genes are TRBV20-1 and TRBJ2-7, with TRBD2 identical over 9 bases. CDR3 length equals 15 residues. Germline CDR1 is DFQATT and CDR2 is SNEGSKA (reference sequence). Unmatched junction bases numbered 11, after V lost 3 bases and J lost 5 bases. This CDR3 reads CSASPLSGRLDEQYF. In DNA form, the CDR3 reads TGCAGTGCTAGCCCCCTCAGCGGGAGGTTGGACGAGCAGTACTTC.

This clonotype was counted at least ten times. J is TRBJ2-7 and V is TRBV5-1, with a tentative D call TRBD1 (6 bases). V lost 5 bases, J lost 4 bases, and 16 bases lay in between. The germline CDR1 and CDR2 sequences are SGHRS and YFSETQ. The CDR3 extends over 14 amino acids. CDR3 amino acids: CASRDRDTRYEQYF. In nucleotides, the CDR3 is TGCGCCAGCAGGGACCGGGACACGAGGTACGAGCAGTACTTC. Combining the CDR3 with reference TRBV5-1 and TRBJ2-7 gives the whole variable domain KAGVTQTPRYLIKTRGQQVTLSCSPISGHRSVSWYQQTPGQGLQFLFEYFSETQRNKGNFPGRFSGRQFSNSRSEMNVSTLELGDSALYLCASRDRDTRYEQYFGPGTRLTVT.

The chain couples TRBV5-1 to TRBJ2-1; TRBD2 matches 13 bases. The V gene end was trimmed by 8 bases and the J gene end by 8 bases; junction bases not matched to a gene: 4. CDR1 and CDR2 from the germline V gene are SGHRS and YFSETQ. There are 13 residues in the CDR3. In DNA form, the CDR3 reads TGCGCCAGTCGACTAGCGGGAGGTTATGAGCAGTTCTTC. The encoded protein is CASRLAGGYEQFF.

This clonotype has ten or more counts. V gene TRBV6-2 or TRBV6-3 combines with J gene TRBJ1-2, with D possibly being TRBD1 (6 bases). The V and J ends lost 2 bases and 5 bases respectively, with 12 bases between them. The germline V gene encodes CDR1 MNHEY and CDR2 SVGEGT. This CDR3 has 14 amino acids. The CDR3 DNA is TGTGCCAGCAGTTACGGGGGCGCCCGGTATGGCTACACCTTC. Residues: CASSYGGARYGYTF.

This clonotype was detected ten times or more. This rearrangement joins TRBV7-2 to TRBJ2-1; 7 nucleotides align to TRBD2. The V gene's germline CDR1 is SGHTA and CDR2 FQGNSA. This CDR3 has 16 amino acids. V was pared by 7 bases and J by 9 bases, with 18 bases of the junction left unmatched. CDR3 DNA: TGTGCCAGCAACCCCTTAGGCCTGGCGGGAGTAATTGAGCAGTTCTTC. It codes for CASNPLGLAGVIEQFF. Complete variable domain (other parts from reference TRBV7-2 and TRBJ2-1): GAGVSQSPSNKVTEKGKDVELRCDPISGHTALYWYRQSLGQGLEFLIYFQGNSAPDKSGLPSDRFSAERTGGSVSTLTIQRTQQEDSAVYLCASNPLGLAGVIEQFFGPGTRLTVL.